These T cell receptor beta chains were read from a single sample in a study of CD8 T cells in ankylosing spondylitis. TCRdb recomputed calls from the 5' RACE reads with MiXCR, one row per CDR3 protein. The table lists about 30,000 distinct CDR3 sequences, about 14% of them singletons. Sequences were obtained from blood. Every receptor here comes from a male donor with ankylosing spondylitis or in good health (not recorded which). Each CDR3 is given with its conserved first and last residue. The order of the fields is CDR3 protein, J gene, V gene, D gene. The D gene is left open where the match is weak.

CDR3 protein: CASSFPPGTVNTEAFF
J gene: TRBJ1-1
V gene: TRBV28
D gene: TRBD1

CDR3 protein: CASSLEGSNQPQHF
J gene: TRBJ1-5
V gene: TRBV5-1
D gene: -

CDR3 protein: CATSDLEAGGYNEQFF
J gene: TRBJ2-1
V gene: TRBV24-1
D gene: TRBD2

CDR3 protein: CAWKGGGTEQFF
J gene: TRBJ2-1
V gene: TRBV30
D gene: -

CDR3 protein: CASSFDGVDTEAFF
J gene: TRBJ1-1
V gene: TRBV11-3
D gene: -

CDR3 protein: CASSLLHYEQYF
J gene: TRBJ2-7
V gene: TRBV28
D gene: -

CDR3 protein: CASSYKGRVNEQYF
J gene: TRBJ2-7
V gene: TRBV6-5
D gene: -

CDR3 protein: CASSSDYRLGQPQHF
J gene: TRBJ1-5
V gene: TRBV6-2/TRBV6-3
D gene: -

CDR3 protein: CASRPLRGLEATQYF
J gene: TRBJ2-3
V gene: TRBV7-9
D gene: TRBD1

CDR3 protein: CASSSQGVPLDTQYF
J gene: TRBJ2-3
V gene: TRBV9
D gene: -

CDR3 protein: CSALRQQSEQFF
J gene: TRBJ2-1
V gene: TRBV20-1
D gene: -

CDR3 protein: CASSQVYSSYEQYF
J gene: TRBJ2-7
V gene: TRBV4-1
D gene: -

CDR3 protein: CASSGLDRGLMNTEAFF
J gene: TRBJ1-1
V gene: TRBV3-1
D gene: TRBD1

CDR3 protein: CSARMTRTKDGYTF
J gene: TRBJ1-2
V gene: TRBV20-1
D gene: -

CDR3 protein: CATSDTIPDTQYF
J gene: TRBJ2-3
V gene: TRBV24-1
D gene: -

CDR3 protein: CSASLAMETQYF
J gene: TRBJ2-5
V gene: TRBV20-1
D gene: -

CDR3 protein: CASSRSDTQYF
J gene: TRBJ2-3
V gene: TRBV12-3/TRBV12-4
D gene: -

CDR3 protein: CSVAGDSANEKLFF
J gene: TRBJ1-4
V gene: TRBV29-1
D gene: TRBD1

CDR3 protein: CASSLGVSYNEQFF
J gene: TRBJ2-1
V gene: TRBV7-2
D gene: -

CDR3 protein: CASSWRGGDGDTQYF
J gene: TRBJ2-3
V gene: TRBV12-3/TRBV12-4
D gene: TRBD2

CDR3 protein: CASILGVAGGRNEQFF
J gene: TRBJ2-1
V gene: TRBV12-3/TRBV12-4
D gene: TRBD2

CDR3 protein: CSVALLEETQYF
J gene: TRBJ2-5
V gene: TRBV29-1
D gene: -